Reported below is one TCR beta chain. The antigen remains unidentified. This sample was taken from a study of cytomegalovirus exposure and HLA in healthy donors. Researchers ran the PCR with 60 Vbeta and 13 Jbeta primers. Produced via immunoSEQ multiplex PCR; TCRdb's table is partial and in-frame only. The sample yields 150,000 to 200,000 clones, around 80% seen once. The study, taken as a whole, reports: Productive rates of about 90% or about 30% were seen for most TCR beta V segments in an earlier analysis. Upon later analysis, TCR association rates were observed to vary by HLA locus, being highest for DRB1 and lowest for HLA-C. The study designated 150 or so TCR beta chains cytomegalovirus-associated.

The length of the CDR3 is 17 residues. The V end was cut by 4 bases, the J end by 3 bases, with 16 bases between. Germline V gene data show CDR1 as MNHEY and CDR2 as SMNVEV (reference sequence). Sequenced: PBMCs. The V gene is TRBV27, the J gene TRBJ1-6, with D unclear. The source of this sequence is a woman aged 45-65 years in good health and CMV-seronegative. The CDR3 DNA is TGTGCCAGCAGTTCCTCCCTGGGAGGGCTCTATAATTCACCCCTCCACTTT. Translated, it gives CASSSSLGGLYNSPLHF.